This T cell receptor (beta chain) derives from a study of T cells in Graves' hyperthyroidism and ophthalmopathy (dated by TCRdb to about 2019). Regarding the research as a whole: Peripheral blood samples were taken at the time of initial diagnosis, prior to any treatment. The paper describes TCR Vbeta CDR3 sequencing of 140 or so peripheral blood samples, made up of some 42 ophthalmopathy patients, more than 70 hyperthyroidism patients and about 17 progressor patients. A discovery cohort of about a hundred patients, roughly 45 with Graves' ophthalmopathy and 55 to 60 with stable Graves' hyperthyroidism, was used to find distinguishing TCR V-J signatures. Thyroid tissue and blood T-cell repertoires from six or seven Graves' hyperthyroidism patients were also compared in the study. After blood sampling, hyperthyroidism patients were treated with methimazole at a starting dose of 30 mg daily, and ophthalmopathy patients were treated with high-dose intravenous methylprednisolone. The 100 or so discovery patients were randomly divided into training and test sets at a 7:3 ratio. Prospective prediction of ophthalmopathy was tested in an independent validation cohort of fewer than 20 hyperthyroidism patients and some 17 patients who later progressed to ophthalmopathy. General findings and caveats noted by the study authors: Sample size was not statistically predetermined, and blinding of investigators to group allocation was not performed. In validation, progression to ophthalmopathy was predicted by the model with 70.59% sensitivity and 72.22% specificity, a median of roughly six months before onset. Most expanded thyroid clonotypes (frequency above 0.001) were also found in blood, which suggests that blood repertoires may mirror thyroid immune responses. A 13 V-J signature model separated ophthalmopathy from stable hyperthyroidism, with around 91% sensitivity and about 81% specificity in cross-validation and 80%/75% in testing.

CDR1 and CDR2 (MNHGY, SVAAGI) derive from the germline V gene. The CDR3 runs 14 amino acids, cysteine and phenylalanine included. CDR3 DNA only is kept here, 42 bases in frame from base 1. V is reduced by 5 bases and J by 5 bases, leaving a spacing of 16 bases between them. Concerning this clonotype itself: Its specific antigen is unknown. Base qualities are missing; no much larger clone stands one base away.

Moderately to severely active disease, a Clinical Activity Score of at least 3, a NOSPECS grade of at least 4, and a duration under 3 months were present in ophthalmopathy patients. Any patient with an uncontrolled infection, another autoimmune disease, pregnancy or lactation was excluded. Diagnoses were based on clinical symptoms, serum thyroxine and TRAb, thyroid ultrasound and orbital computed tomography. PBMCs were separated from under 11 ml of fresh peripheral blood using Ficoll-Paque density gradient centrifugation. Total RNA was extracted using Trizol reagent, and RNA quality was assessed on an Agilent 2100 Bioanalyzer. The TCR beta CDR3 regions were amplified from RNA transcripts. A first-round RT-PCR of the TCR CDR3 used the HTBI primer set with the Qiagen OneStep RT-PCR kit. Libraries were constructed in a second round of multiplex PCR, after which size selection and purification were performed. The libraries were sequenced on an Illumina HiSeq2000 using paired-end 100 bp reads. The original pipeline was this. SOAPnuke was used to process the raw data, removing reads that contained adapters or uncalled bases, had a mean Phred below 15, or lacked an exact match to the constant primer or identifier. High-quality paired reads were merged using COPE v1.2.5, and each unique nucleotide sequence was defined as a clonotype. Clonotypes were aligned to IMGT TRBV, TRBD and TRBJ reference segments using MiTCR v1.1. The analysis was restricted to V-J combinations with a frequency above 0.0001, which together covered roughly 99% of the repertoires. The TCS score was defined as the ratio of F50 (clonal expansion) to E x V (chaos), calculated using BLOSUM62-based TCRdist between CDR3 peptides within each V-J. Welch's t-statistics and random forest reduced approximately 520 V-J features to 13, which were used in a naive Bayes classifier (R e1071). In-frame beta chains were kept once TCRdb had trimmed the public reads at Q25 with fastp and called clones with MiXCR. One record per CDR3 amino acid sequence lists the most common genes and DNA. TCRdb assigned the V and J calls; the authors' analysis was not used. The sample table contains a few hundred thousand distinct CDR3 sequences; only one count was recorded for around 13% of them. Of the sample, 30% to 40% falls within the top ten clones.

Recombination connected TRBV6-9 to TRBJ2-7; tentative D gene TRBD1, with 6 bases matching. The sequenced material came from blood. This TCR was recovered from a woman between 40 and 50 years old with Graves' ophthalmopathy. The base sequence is TGTGCCAGCAGTAGGGGGACAATTGAGGACGAGCAGTACTTC. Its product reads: CASSRGTIEDEQYF.